The sequence of this T cell receptor beta chain was determined in a study of T cells in Graves' hyperthyroidism and ophthalmopathy. Amplification targeted TCR beta CDR3 regions from RNA transcripts. The HTBI primer set drove a first-round RT-PCR of the TCR CDR3. Via MiXCR, TCRdb re-called the multiplex PCR reads, giving one row per CDR3 protein. The sample has a few hundred thousand distinct CDR3 sequences, roughly 15% seen once. Individuals with ophthalmopathy presented a Clinical Activity Score of at least 3, a NOSPECS grade of at least 4 and a duration under 3 months. Isolation of PBMCs was performed on around 9.8 ml fresh peripheral blood. This clonotype was seen only a few times. Antigen: not known. This CDR3 has 15 residues. The germline V gene encodes CDR1 LNHDA and CDR2 SQIVND (reference sequence). V was cut by 5 bases and J by 5 bases, with 16 bases left in between. Notes on the study in general: In the blood, most expanded thyroid clonotypes above 0.001 appeared as well. Separating ophthalmopathy from stable hyperthyroidism was achieved by a 13 V-J model.

The chain links TRBV19 to TRBJ1-5, with D unresolved. Input material: blood. This clonotype was obtained from a woman between 35 and 50 years old with Graves' ophthalmopathy. CDR3 coding DNA: TGTGCCAGTAGTCCCCAGCGGCAGAGTTATCAGCCCCAGCATTTT. Protein product: CASSPQRQSYQPQHF.